This TCR beta chain emerged from a study of cytotoxic CD8 clonotypes in ibrutinib-treated CLL. Across the whole study: By median around 74 months, roughly twelve had progressed and about 15 stayed remitted; responses had been 2 complete and about 24 partial. General study results and limits: Sustained-remission and progressing patients' sampling times differed.

As to this clone: Its antigen is undetermined.

Target depth was 1 in 200,000 to 1 in 1 million T cells, about 10x per clonotype. TCRdb's copy holds only in-frame clones and misses some; the assay was immunoSEQ multiplex PCR. This sample has roughly 97,000 clones; almost 80% occur once, and the top ten carry about 34%. The sequence was collected from a human donor with chronic lymphocytic leukemia. The material was PBMCs, obtained after 12 months of ibrutinib treatment.

The CDR3 loop reads CASSPEGLTENQPQHF. The CDR3 bases are TGTGCCAGCAGCCCCGAGGGTCTGACTGAAAATCAGCCCCAGCATTTT. The rearrangement uses TRBV2 and TRBJ1-5; D remains unclear. Germline V lookup: CDR1 SNHLY, CDR2 FYNNEI. The germline V and J ends were trimmed by 6 bases and 4 bases, with 19 bases remaining between them. This CDR3 has 16 residues.